Detailed here is one T cell receptor beta chain. This sample is drawn from a study of blood T cell repertoires in COVID-19. The CDR3 is 14 residues long. In germline, CDR1 is MNHNY, CDR2 SVGAGI (reference sequence). Unmatched junction bases numbered 6, after V lost 5 bases and J lost 3 bases. The assay was immunoSEQ multiplex PCR, and TCRdb's table has in-frame clones only and misses some. The sample yields 200,000 or so clones, approximately 89% seen once. This sequence joins TRBV6-6 and TRBJ2-5, with 7 bases identical to TRBD1. Sequencing was carried out using PBMCs or T cells enriched from blood (not recorded which). This TCR came from a woman in her thirties or forties with acute COVID-19. CDR3 protein: CASSPLTGEETQYF. CDR3 DNA: TGTGCCAGCAGTCCCCTAACAGGGGAAGAGACCCAGTACTTC.